The T cell receptor beta chain under discussion was sequenced for a study of cytomegalovirus exposure and HLA in healthy donors. Method: immunoSEQ multiplex PCR; TCRdb's copy keeps in-frame clones and lacks some. The table shows about 160,000 clones, with 89% occurring only once. The length of the CDR3 is 14 residues. V shed 2 bases, J shed 8 bases, and the junction held 5 bases outside the gene matches. Germline V gene lookup returns CDR1 LNHNV and CDR2 YYDKDF (reference sequence). The V call is TRBV15, the J call TRBJ2-3; 9 bases fit TRBD1. The sequencing input was PBMCs. This clonotype was obtained from a woman younger than 35 in good health and CMV-seropositive. CDR3 DNA: TGTGCCACCAGCAGAAAGGACAGGGGAATTACGCAGTATTTT. Translated: CATSRKDRGITQYF.